The sequence of this T cell receptor beta chain was determined in a study of technical replicates of blood from several donors. V gave up 4 bases and J gave up 8 bases, with 15 bases separating them. Germline CDR1 and CDR2: ENHRY and SYGVKD. The CDR3 is made up of 14 amino acids. TCRdb's table, derived via immunoSEQ multiplex PCR, lists solely in-frame clones and lacks some. The repertoire holds around 67,000 clones, with about 90% as singletons. The sequencing sample was made of PBMCs. This receptor was obtained from a human donor in good health. Some clones in this sample may be carry-over from other donors' samples. The rearrangement links TRBV10-3 to TRBJ2-1; no firm D call. CDR3: CAISVNAMVDEQFF. Here the CDR3 DNA reads TGTGCCATCAGTGTGAACGCTATGGTGGATGAGCAGTTCTTC.